The 5 T cell receptor beta chains below come from one sample, sequenced in a study of molecular identifiers for immune sequencing clone quantification. Using its own MiXCR run on the PCR reads, TCRdb lists one record per CDR3 protein. This sample has under 650,000 distinct CDR3 sequences; 15% to 20% occur once, and the top ten carry under 0.95%. The sample taken for sequencing was naive CD8+ T cells from blood, with Jurkat cell RNA spiked in. Stated subset: FACS-sorted CD8+CD4-CCR7+CD45RA+ naive T cells. These receptors all come from a human donor in good health. Some libraries in this study had Jurkat cell RNA spiked in.

This clonotype was counted at least ten times. V is TRBV12-1 and J is TRBJ1-4; TRBD1, the table's D call, was not compared with the DNA. TRBV12-1 corresponds to a pseudogene. The CDR3 is made up of 19 amino acids. The CDR3 region has the DNA TGTGCCAGCAGCTTTAGCGTCTCTTACGACAGTGCAACTAATGAAAAACTGTTTTTT. Its translation is CASSFSVSYDSATNEKLFF.

Only a few counts were recorded for this clonotype. J is TRBJ1-2 and V is TRBV2, with 8 bases matching TRBD1. The CDR3 loop spans 15 amino acids. Unmatched junction bases numbered 9, after V lost 5 bases and J lost 4 bases. Germline V gene sequence: CDR1 SNHLY, CDR2 FYNNEI. The chain's CDR3 is CASSPFGQGAYGYTF. CDR3 in DNA: TGTGCCAGCAGTCCATTTGGACAGGGAGCCTATGGCTACACCTTC.

This clonotype was observed at least ten times. The chain uses TRBV7-9 and TRBJ2-5; the D gene is possibly TRBD2 (5 bases). CDR3 size: 13 residues. Trimming took 0 bases from V and 6 from J, leaving 8 bases between them. Germline V gives CDR1 SEHNR, CDR2 FQNEAQ (reference sequence). The CDR3 here is CASSLASVQTQYF. The CDR3 bases are TGTGCCAGCAGCTTAGCTAGCGTGCAGACCCAGTACTTC.

In this sample, this clonotype turned up many times. The chain combines TRBV28 with TRBJ2-1; TRBD2 agrees at 15 bases. The CDR3 has 17 amino acids. The V gene's germline CDR1 is MDHEN and CDR2 SYDVKM. With V trimmed by 5 bases and J by 4 bases, 6 bases remained unmatched. The CDR3 region is CASSLGLAGGLYNEQFF. The CDR3 coding sequence is TGTGCCAGCAGTCTCGGACTAGCGGGAGGGCTGTACAATGAGCAGTTCTTC.

This clonotype showed up just a few times. In nucleotides, the CDR3 is TGTGCCAGCAGTGGCGGGACAGCATATAGCAATCAGCCCCAGCATTTT. As protein: CASSGGTAYSNQPQHF. The chain recombines TRBV28 with TRBJ1-5, with 7 bases fitting TRBD1. This CDR3 is built from 16 residues. With V trimmed by 5 bases and J by 0 bases, 7 bases remained unmatched. Germline V gene lookup returns CDR1 MDHEN and CDR2 SYDVKM.